This T cell receptor (beta chain) was retrieved from a study of T-cell memory formation after mild COVID-19. The overall study: TCR clusters were mostly confined to one donor each.

CDR3 size: 17 residues. V was trimmed by 0 bases and J by 4 bases, leaving 18 bases between them. Germline V lookup: CDR1 MNHEY, CDR2 SVGAGI. 5'RACE with constant-segment primers built TCRalpha and TCRbeta cDNA libraries with UMIs. TCRdb re-called the 5' RACE reads with MiXCR, one entry per CDR3 protein. Seen here are about 340,000 distinct CDR3 sequences, roughly 20% observed once, and the top ten hold approximately 22%. Study findings and constraints: Shrinking CD4+ clones resided mostly in CM and EM, and CD8+ ones in EMRA.

A word on this clonotype: The antigen is unknown.

This receptor was obtained from a man younger than 35 who had mild COVID-19 (a few samples of this study predate the infection). Cell type and time point are not known. Specimen: PBMCs or a T cell subset sorted from them (not recorded which). The chain recombines TRBV6-5 with TRBJ2-5; D is unresolved. Here the CDR3 reads CASSYSHKMGLGETQYF. As DNA, the CDR3 is TGTGCCAGCAGTTACTCGCATAAGATGGGGTTAGGAGAGACCCAGTACTTC.